This T cell receptor (beta chain) was sequenced in a study of vaccination effects on CD4 cells after COVID-19. Overall study findings and caveats: Clones from infection and from vaccination both contracted markedly late after vaccination.

The ViraFEST assay expanded antigen-specific CD4+ T cells with viral peptide pools before sequencing. Cultured cells yielded isolated CD4+ T cells after 10 days. All study participants received two doses of BNT162b2 or mRNA-1273 vaccine. Previously uninfected by SARS-CoV-2, the vaccine recipients also showed negative nucleocapsid antibodies. The repertoire was sequenced with immunoSEQ multiplex PCR; TCRdb's copy has only in-frame clones and lacks some. This sample carries around 59,000 clones, around 82% of them seen once, and the ten largest clones take less than 2.5%. Germline assignment: CDR1 SGHDN and CDR2 FVKESK. V was cut by 0 bases and J by 1 base, with 16 bases left in between. The CDR3 runs to 18 residues. Concerning this clone itself: Its antigen is undetermined.

V usage is TRBV14 and J usage is TRBJ1-5; D is possibly TRBD1 (5 bases). The sequence derives from a human donor who received a COVID-19 vaccine. The input for sequencing was CD4+ T cells from PBMCs cultured with HCoV-OC43 spike peptides, taken after COVID-19 vaccination. The subset here: HCoV-OC43 spike overlapping peptide pool stimulation. CDR3 nucleotides: TGTGCCAGCAGCCAAGAAGAGGGACCTTTGGGGAGCAATCAGCCCCAGCATTTT. Protein sequence: CASSQEEGPLGSNQPQHF.